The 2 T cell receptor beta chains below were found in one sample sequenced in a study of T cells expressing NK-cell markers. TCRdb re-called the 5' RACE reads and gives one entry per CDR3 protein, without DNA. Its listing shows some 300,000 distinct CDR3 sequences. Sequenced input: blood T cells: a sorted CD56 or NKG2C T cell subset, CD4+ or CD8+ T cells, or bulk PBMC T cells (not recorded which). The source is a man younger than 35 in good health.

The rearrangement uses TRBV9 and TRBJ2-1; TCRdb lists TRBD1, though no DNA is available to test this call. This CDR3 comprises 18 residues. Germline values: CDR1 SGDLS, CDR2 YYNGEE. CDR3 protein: CASSVPIRVPQLNNEQFF.

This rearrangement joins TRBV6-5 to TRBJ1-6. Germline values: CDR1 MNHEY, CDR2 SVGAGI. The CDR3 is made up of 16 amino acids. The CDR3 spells CASSLQHPGLNSPLHF.